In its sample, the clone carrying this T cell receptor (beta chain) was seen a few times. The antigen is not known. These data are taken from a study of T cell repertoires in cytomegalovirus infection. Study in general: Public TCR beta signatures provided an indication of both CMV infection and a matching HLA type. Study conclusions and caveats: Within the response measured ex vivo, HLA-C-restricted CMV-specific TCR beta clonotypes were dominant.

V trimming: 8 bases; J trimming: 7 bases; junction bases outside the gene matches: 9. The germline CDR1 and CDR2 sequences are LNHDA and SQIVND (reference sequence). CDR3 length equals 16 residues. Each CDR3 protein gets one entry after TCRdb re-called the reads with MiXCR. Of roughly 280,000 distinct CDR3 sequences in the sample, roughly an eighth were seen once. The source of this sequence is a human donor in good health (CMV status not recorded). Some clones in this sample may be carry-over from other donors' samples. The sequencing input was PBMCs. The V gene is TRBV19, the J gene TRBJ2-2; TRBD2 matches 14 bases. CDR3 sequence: CASRLAGGPMIGELFF. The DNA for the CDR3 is TGTGCCAGTCGACTAGCGGGAGGGCCCATGATCGGGGAGCTGTTTTTT.